This entry features one TCR beta chain sequence. Antigen: not known. The data are from a study of cytomegalovirus exposure and HLA in healthy donors. Broader study findings: Cytomegalovirus association was listed for around 180 TCR beta chains. One cluster of highly shared sequence variants probably arose as a sequencing artifact.

Each donor's status was that of a healthy bone marrow donor. V lost 5 bases and J lost 0, with 11 bases in between. The CDR3 runs to 14 residues. Looked up from germline, CDR1 is LNHDA and CDR2 is SQIVND (reference sequence). It was with 60 Vbeta and 13 Jbeta primers that the PCR ran. The method was immunoSEQ multiplex PCR; TCRdb's version includes in-frame clones alone and lacks a portion of them. The profile shows hundreds of thousands of clones, roughly 79% of them singletons. The chain couples TRBV19 to TRBJ2-7; D is undetermined. The TCR was taken from a woman aged 40-49 years in good health and CMV-seronegative. Sequencing used PBMCs. CDR3 nucleotide sequence: TGTGCCAGTAGTTGGAGACTCAACTCCTACGAGCAGTACTTC. Translating it yields CASSWRLNSYEQYF.